This record covers a single T cell receptor (beta chain). This clonotype was recorded a few times. What antigen it recognizes has not been identified. It has no much larger one-base neighbor in the sample; base qualities were not kept. The donors were roughly 39 Caucasian individuals from Russia, aged roughly 6 to 100 years, who were systemically healthy. Each donor gave about 10 milliliters of peripheral blood, drawn into EDTA-treated Vacutainer tubes. Ficoll-Paque density-gradient centrifugation was used to isolate PBMCs, with at least 7 million per sample. Trizol reagent was used to extract total RNA from the PBMCs, yielding at least 6 micrograms per sample. For every donor, flow cytometry on a PBMC aliquot measured the percentage of naive CD45RAhigh/CD27high T cells. This specimen comes from a study of blood T cells in healthy people across ages (dated by TCRdb to 2014 to 2015). Describing the broader study: In model experiments, template switching captured roughly one uniquely barcoded TCR beta cDNA molecule for every two T cells. Donors of different ages were randomly distributed across sequencing lanes to avoid experimental bias. The study analyzed two additional independent replicas of 1 million unique cDNA reads from the same blood draw for two donors, one aged 18 to 30 and one aged 80 or older. The study measured age-related changes in TCR beta repertoire diversity using deep sequencing normalized with unique cDNA molecular identifiers. The donors were divided into four age groups: young (average around 15 years), middle-aged (under 40), aged (62) and long-lived (roughly 88).

The full study reports these points: Observed TCR beta diversity per million T cells fell roughly linearly with age, and a significant reduction was already apparent by age about 36. Because profiling used bulk unsorted PBMCs, naive and antigen-experienced compartments could not be compared conclusively. Donor CMV infection status was unknown, potentially confounding age-related changes in expanded clonotypes. The long-lived group showed more naive CD4+ T cells, fewer expanded clones and increased TCR diversity than the aged group, suggesting age selection. The percentage of naive T cells measured by flow cytometry correlated strongly with observed TCR beta diversity. Estimates of total diversity from one million sequenced T cells were regarded as lower bounds and underestimates.

V is clipped by 1 base and J by 8 bases, and the sequence between their germline boundaries is 15 bases long. Reading the germline V gene gives CDR1 MGHDK and CDR2 SYGVNS. The CDR3 numbers 15 residues from cysteine through phenylalanine. The read is trimmed to its CDR3 DNA, 45 bases read in frame from base 1. The library relied on 5' RACE. Sequencing relied on an Illumina HiSeq 2500. The second PCR ran for about 6 to 11 cycles and used a J-beta primer mix along with a sample-barcoded 5' primer. A unique molecular identifier was introduced onto each TCR beta cDNA molecule by a template-switch 5' adaptor carrying 12 random nucleotides. At least 2.5 million CDR3-containing paired-end reads were obtained from each sample. All of the RNA was converted into first-strand cDNA using the Mint cDNA synthesis kit, with a TRBC-specific oligonucleotide serving as the primer. All cDNA was treated with uracil-DNA glycosylase and then went through a first 18-cycle PCR with the universal primers M1SS and BC2_uni_R. The study's processing was this. For normalization, 1 million high-quality reads were randomly selected from each sample, with every read carrying a distinct molecular identifier. Instead of being binned into consensus sequences, reads that shared molecular identifiers were thrown out. MiTCR, with a Q25 quality threshold and the strictest error-elimination algorithm, was used for CDR3 identification, clonotype clustering and error correction. A nonparametric unseen species model using Euler transformation provided a lower-bound estimate of total TCR beta diversity. TCRdb reran the public reads through fastp at Q25 and MiXCR, keeping productive beta chains. Rows are combined by CDR3 protein, so each entry shows the most common genes and DNA. The V and J calls here are based on TCRdb, not the publication. The sample profile shows hundreds of thousands of distinct CDR3 sequences; around 21% of them were found once. 3.5% to 4% of the sample is in the top ten clones.

This clonotype was obtained from a man aged 70 or older in good health. Material for sequencing was blood. Rearrangement joined TRBV25-1 to TRBJ2-1; a weak D assignment points to TRBD2 (5 bases agree). The nucleotide sequence is given as TGTGCCAGCAGTGAATTCCTAAGCGGTCGGGATGAGCAGTTCTTC. This sequence encodes CASSEFLSGRDEQFF.